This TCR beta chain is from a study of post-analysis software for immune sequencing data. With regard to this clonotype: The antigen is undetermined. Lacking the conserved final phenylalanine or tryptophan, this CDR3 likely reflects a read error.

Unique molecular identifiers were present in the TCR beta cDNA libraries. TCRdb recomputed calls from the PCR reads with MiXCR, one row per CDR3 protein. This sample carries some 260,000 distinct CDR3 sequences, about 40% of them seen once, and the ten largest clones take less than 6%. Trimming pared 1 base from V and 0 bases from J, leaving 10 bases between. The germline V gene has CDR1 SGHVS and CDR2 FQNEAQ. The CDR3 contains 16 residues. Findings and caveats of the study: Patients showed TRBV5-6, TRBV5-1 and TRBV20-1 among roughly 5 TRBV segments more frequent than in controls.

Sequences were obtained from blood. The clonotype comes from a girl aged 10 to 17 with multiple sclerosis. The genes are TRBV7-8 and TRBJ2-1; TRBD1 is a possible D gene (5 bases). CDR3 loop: CASSLVAGSSYNEQFS. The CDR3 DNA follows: TGTGCCAGCAGCTTAGTCGCAGGGTCCTCCTACAATGAGCAGTTCTCC.